This passage covers 21 T cell receptor beta chains from one sample sequenced in a study of blood T cell repertoires in COVID-19 (TCRdb year 2020). Receptor libraries were prepared by the immunoSEQ multiplex PCR assay. The immuneACCESS repertoire file appears here via TCRdb, limited to in-frame rearrangements. These files lack a portion of the clones; in checked studies, under half of the deficit traces to unresolved V genes, and the cause of the others is not known. This sample gives approximately 200,000 clones in total; approximately 83% of them show up just once. The ten largest make up 1.3% of the sample. The sample consisted of PBMCs or T cells enriched from blood (not recorded which). The source of these receptors is a woman in her 40s with acute COVID-19.

This clone was detected only a few times. This chain uses TRBV4-2 with TRBJ1-4, with 7 bases fitting TRBD1. The V gene's germline CDR1 is LGHNA and CDR2 YNFKEQ. This CDR3 is 16 amino acids long. The V segment lost 4 bases and the J segment 0 bases; nucleotides outside the gene matches: 5. The CDR3 here is CASSLGQASTNEKLFF. The CDR3 region has the DNA TGTGCCAGCAGCCTAGGACAGGCTTCAACTAATGAAAAACTGTTTTTT.

This clone appeared once. V gene TRBV4-1 combines with J gene TRBJ2-3, with 8 bases that match TRBD2. This CDR3 spans 16 amino acids. CDR1 MGHRA and CDR2 YSYEKL come from the germline V gene. Unmatched junction bases numbered 7, after V lost 0 bases and J lost 5 bases. The CDR3 loop reads CASSQDIRGGIDTQYF. The CDR3 nucleotides read TGCGCCAGCAGCCAAGATATACGGGGGGGGATAGATACGCAGTATTTT.

A single count supports this clone. The chain joins TRBV7-2 to TRBJ2-7, with TRBD2 matching 8 bases. Germline values: CDR1 SGHTA, CDR2 FQGNSA. V lost 5 bases, J lost 2 bases, and 11 bases stayed unmatched. This CDR3 has 16 residues. CDR3 protein: CASSPETSVSPYEQYF. Here the CDR3 DNA reads TGTGCCAGCAGCCCCGAGACTAGCGTCTCGCCCTACGAGCAGTACTTC.

This clone was recorded once. V usage is TRBV24-1 and J usage is TRBJ1-2; TRBD1 might be the D (5 bases). V lost 3 bases and J lost 6, with 16 bases in between. Germline V lookup: CDR1 KGHDR, CDR2 SFDVKD. The CDR3 sequence is 15 residues long. CDR3 in DNA: TGTGCCACCAGTGATGGGGCCGGCACCCGGGATGGCTACACCTTC. Its translation is CATSDGAGTRDGYTF.

The chain couples TRBV9 to TRBJ2-3; TRBD1 agrees at 7 bases. Germline-derived CDR1 and CDR2 are SGDLS and YYNGEE. V gave up 0 bases and J gave up 3 bases; unmatched junction bases: 4. This CDR3 spans 15 amino acids. CDR3 coding DNA: TGTGCCAGCAGCGTAGAGGGGGCCAGAACAGATACGCAGTATTTT. Translation: CASSVEGARTDTQYF.

The rearrangement uses TRBV5-4 and TRBJ2-1; 7 bases are a match to TRBD1. Per the germline V gene, CDR1 is SGHNT and CDR2 is YYREEE (reference sequence). The CDR3 has 16 residues. Trimming cost V 2 bases and J 1 base; bases outside gene matches: 6. Here the CDR3 reads CASSLPGQASYNEQFF. The CDR3 DNA follows: TGTGCCAGCAGCTTACCCGGACAGGCTTCCTACAATGAGCAGTTCTTC.

V and J are TRBV3-1 (or the pseudogene TRBV3-2) and TRBJ2-5; 13 nucleotides line up with TRBD2. J lost 5 bases, V lost 2 bases, and 11 bases had no gene match. From germline, CDR1 is LGHDT and CDR2 YNNKEL (reference sequence). CDR3 length: 18 residues. The CDR3 bases are TGTGCCAGCAGCCAACCGGGACTAGCGGGATCCTCAGGGGAGACCCAGTACTTC. This translates into CASSQPGLAGSSGETQYF.

The chain couples TRBV19 to TRBJ1-6; perhaps TRBD1 as D (6 bases). Germline V CDR1 and CDR2: LNHDA, SQIVND (reference sequence). The CDR3 spans 13 residues. The germline V and J ends were trimmed by 6 bases and 7 bases, with 10 bases remaining between them. CDR3 residues: CASRTGRNSPLHF. The CDR3 DNA sequence: TGTGCCAGTAGGACAGGAAGAAATTCACCCCTCCACTTT.

The chain combines TRBV12-3 or TRBV12-4 with TRBJ1-2; 8 bases line up with TRBD1. The CDR3 loop spans 13 amino acids. The junction had 8 bases not matched to a gene; V was cut back by 6 bases and J by 8 bases. The CDR3 protein is CASSHKGDRGYTF. Written as DNA, the CDR3 is TGTGCCAGCAGCCATAAGGGGGACAGGGGCTACACCTTC.

A single count supports this clone. This chain connects TRBV19 to TRBJ2-5; TRBD1 agrees at 8 bases. Trimming took 5 bases from V and 2 from J; bases not matched to a gene: 4. The germline gives CDR1 LNHDA, CDR2 SQIVND (reference sequence). CDR3 length: 14 amino acids. In DNA form, the CDR3 reads TGTGCCAGTAGTCGTGGACAGGGACAAGAGACCCAGTACTTC. Protein: CASSRGQGQETQYF.

The J gene is TRBJ1-2, the V gene TRBV2, with D possibly matching TRBD1 (6 bases). V was cut by 7 bases and J by 1 base, with 10 bases left in between. The CDR3 consists of 13 residues. Looked up from germline, CDR1 is SNHLY and CDR2 is FYNNEI. CDR3 loop: CASKMDSNYGYTF. CDR3 DNA sequence: TGTGCCAGCAAAATGGACAGTAACTATGGCTACACCTTC.

J is TRBJ2-2 and V is TRBV19; 9 bases line up with TRBD1. The CDR3 totals 16 residues. The J segment lost 4 bases and the V segment lost 5 bases, leaving 8 bases of the junction unmatched. CDR1 and CDR2 from the germline V gene are LNHDA and SQIVND (reference sequence). CDR3 DNA sequence: TGTGCCAGTAGTTCCACAGGGGGCGCGGGCACCGGGGAGCTGTTTTTT. Protein sequence: CASSSTGGAGTGELFF.

Points on this clone: The same CDR3 also results from other DNA sequences found in this sample. The rearrangement links TRBV18 to TRBJ1-1, with 9 bases identical to TRBD1. From germline, CDR1 is KGHSH and CDR2 LQKENI. V shed 2 bases, J shed 4 bases, and the junction held 2 bases outside the gene matches. CDR3 length: 14 amino acids. CDR3 sequence: CASSPRTGATEAFF. The CDR3 DNA reads as TGTGCCAGCTCACCAAGGACAGGGGCCACTGAAGCTTTCTTT.

The genes are TRBV15 and TRBJ1-5; TRBD1 matches 9 bases. With V trimmed by 3 bases and J by 4 bases, 7 bases remained unmatched. The CDR3 extends over 16 amino acids. Germline CDR1 and CDR2: LNHNV and YYDKDF (reference sequence). The DNA for the CDR3 is TGTGCCACCAGCAGGGAACAGGGGGCCCGGAATCAGCCCCAGCATTTT. This gives the protein CATSREQGARNQPQHF.

The chain uses TRBV18 and TRBJ1-5; no firm D call. V dropped 3 bases and J dropped 3 bases, with 6 bases sitting between them. Germline loops: CDR1 KGHSH, CDR2 LQKENI. This CDR3 has 13 amino acids. In DNA, the CDR3 is TGTGCCAGCTCACCGGAGGTCAATCAGCCCCAGCATTTT. It is translated as CASSPEVNQPQHF.

The chain couples TRBV7-8 to TRBJ2-5; 8 nucleotides line up with TRBD2. V was pared by 5 bases and J by 5 bases, with 13 bases of the junction left unmatched. The CDR3 runs 16 residues. The germline V gene has CDR1 SGHVS and CDR2 FQNEAQ. In nucleotides, the CDR3 is TGTGCCAGCAGCCCGGCAAGCGGGGGAGGATTCGAGACCCAGTACTTC. This gives the protein CASSPASGGGFETQYF.

The table lists this clone with a count of one. V is TRBV7-2 and J is TRBJ2-7; D ambiguous. Germline V gene sequence: CDR1 SGHTA, CDR2 FQGNSA. This CDR3 has 15 amino acids. V was pared by 1 base and J by 0 bases, with 10 bases between. The CDR3 reads CASSLELHDSYEQYF. CDR3 DNA sequence: TGTGCCAGCAGCTTAGAACTCCACGACTCCTACGAGCAGTACTTC.

This clone came up a few times. This chain connects TRBV6-5 to TRBJ1-5, with TRBD1 matching over 11 bases. The CDR3 extends over 14 amino acids. The V gene's germline CDR1 is MNHEY and CDR2 SVGAGI. The V gene end was trimmed by 10 bases and the J gene end by 11 bases; junction bases not matched to a gene: 13. CDR3: CAIPGQGETVAQHF. Here the CDR3 DNA reads TGTGCCATTCCGGGACAGGGGGAAACCGTGGCCCAGCATTTT.

CDR3 sequence reads: CASSLGDSGGDTQYF. CDR3 DNA: TGTGCCAGCAGCTTAGGGGATAGCGGGGGAGATACGCAGTATTTT. The rearrangement links TRBV7-2 to TRBJ2-3; 9 bases agree with TRBD2. V gave up 1 base and J gave up 5 bases; unmatched junction bases: 4. Germline CDR1 and CDR2: SGHTA and FQGNSA. CDR3 length equals 15 residues.

The rearrangement uses TRBV7-9 and TRBJ2-3, with a tentative D call TRBD1 (5 bases). This CDR3 is 17 amino acids long. CDR1 and CDR2 from the germline V gene are SEHNR and FQNEAQ (reference sequence). V was pared by 1 base and J by 0 bases, with 14 bases between. CDR3 in amino acids: CASSLGPPDTSTDTQYF. DNA of the CDR3: TGTGCCAGCAGCTTAGGGCCCCCGGACACTAGCACAGATACGCAGTATTTT.

The V and J genes are TRBV30 and TRBJ1-2; maybe TRBD1 (5 bases). The germline CDR1 and CDR2 sequences are GTSNPN and SVGIG (reference sequence). CDR3 length equals 13 residues. Trimming removed 0 bases from V and 7 bases from J, with 12 bases in between. The CDR3 region is CAWSVHRLAGYTF. In nucleotides, the CDR3 is TGTGCCTGGAGTGTACACAGGTTGGCTGGCTACACCTTC.